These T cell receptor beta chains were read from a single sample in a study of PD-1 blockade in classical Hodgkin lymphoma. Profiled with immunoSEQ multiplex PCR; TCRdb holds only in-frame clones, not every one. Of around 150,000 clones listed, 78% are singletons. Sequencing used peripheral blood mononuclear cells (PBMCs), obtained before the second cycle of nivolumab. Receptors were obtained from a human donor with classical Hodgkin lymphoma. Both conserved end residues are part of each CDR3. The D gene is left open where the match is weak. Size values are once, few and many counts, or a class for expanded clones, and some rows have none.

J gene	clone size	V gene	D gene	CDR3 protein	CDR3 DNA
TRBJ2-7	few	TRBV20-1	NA	CSARGGYEQYF	TGCAGTGCTAGGGGGGGCTACGAGCAGTACTTC
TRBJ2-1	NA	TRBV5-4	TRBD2	CASSSLAGGRDEQFF	TGTGCCAGCAGCTCCCTAGCGGGAGGGAGAGATGAGCAGTTCTTC
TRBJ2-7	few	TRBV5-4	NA	CASSSFKSLSYEQYF	TGTGCCAGCAGCAGCTTCAAATCCCTCTCCTACGAGCAGTACTTC
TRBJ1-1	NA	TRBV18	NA	CASRVVGRDTEAFF	TGTGCCAGCCGCGTCGTGGGGCGCGACACTGAAGCTTTCTTT
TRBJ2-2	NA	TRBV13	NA	CASSLGRTTYTGELFF	TGTGCCAGCAGCTTGGGCAGGACTACCTACACCGGGGAGCTGTTTTTT
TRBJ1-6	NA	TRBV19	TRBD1	CASSIQGGDNSPLHF	TGTGCCAGTAGTATACAGGGGGGGGATAATTCACCCCTCCACTTT
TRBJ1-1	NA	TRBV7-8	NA	CASSLEQNTEAFF	TGTGCCAGCAGCTTAGAACAGAACACTGAAGCTTTCTTT
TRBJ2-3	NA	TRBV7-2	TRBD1	CASSLGDRASTDTQYF	TGTGCCAGCAGCTTAGGTGACAGGGCTAGCACAGATACGCAGTATTTT
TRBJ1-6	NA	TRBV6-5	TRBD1	CASSYLYRGNSPLHF	TGTGCCAGCAGTTACCTTTACAGGGGTAATTCACCCCTCCACTTT
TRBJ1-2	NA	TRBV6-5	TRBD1	CASSSDRGSYGYTF	TGTGCCAGCAGTTCCGACAGGGGTTCATATGGCTACACCTTC
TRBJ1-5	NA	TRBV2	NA	CASAAGGGQPQHF	TGTGCCAGCGCAGCTGGAGGGGGTCAGCCCCAGCATTTT
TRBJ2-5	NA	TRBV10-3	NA	CAISVSSQETQYF	TGTGCCATCAGTGTTTCCAGCCAAGAGACCCAGTACTTC
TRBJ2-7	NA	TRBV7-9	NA	CASSLAGSSYEQYF	TGTGCCAGCAGCTTAGCGGGAAGTTCCTACGAGCAGTACTTC
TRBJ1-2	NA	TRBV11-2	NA	CASSWTAGNYGYTF	TGTGCCAGCAGCTGGACGGCGGGAAACTATGGCTACACCTTC
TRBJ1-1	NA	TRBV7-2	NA	CASTSMREEAFF	TGTGCCAGCACCTCTATGCGGGAAGAAGCTTTCTTT
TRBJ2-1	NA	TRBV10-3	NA	CAISESISQWGEQFF	TGTGCCATCAGTGAGTCGATCTCCCAGTGGGGTGAGCAGTTCTTC
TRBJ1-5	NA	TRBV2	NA	CASSELGDWAQPQHF	TGTGCCAGCAGTGAACTGGGGGATTGGGCTCAGCCCCAGCATTTT
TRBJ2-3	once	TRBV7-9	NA	CASSLAGGTDTQYF	TGTGCCAGCAGCTTAGCGGGGGGTACAGATACGCAGTATTTT
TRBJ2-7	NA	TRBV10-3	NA	CAISQDFYEQYF	TGTGCCATCAGTCAAGACTTCTACGAGCAGTACTTC
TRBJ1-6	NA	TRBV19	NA	CASSIGGRDVDSPLHF	TGTGCCAGTAGTATTGGGGGCCGTGACGTGGATTCACCCCTCCACTTT
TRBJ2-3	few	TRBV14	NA	CASSAGTPLADTQYF	TGTGCCAGCAGCGCCGGGACGCCCCTGGCAGATACGCAGTATTTT